The 23 T cell receptor beta chains below all came from one sample that was sequenced in a study of CD8 T cells in ankylosing spondylitis. Study-level findings and limits: Seemingly characteristic of ankylosing spondylitis blood was a TCR beta motif consisting of about 8 highly homologous variants.

TCRdb called the 5' RACE reads again in MiXCR, with one record for every CDR3 protein. In the table there are about 840,000 distinct CDR3 sequences, about 12% of which are singletons. Their target antigens are unknown. Sequenced material: blood, either unsorted or a sorted T cell fraction (not recorded which). These receptors all come from a male donor with ankylosing spondylitis.

This clonotype was picked up a small number of times. The genes are TRBV6-1 and TRBJ2-2, with 8 bases that match TRBD1. The junction had 12 bases not matched to a gene; V was cut back by 5 bases and J by 4 bases. This CDR3 has 17 amino acids. Germline assignment: CDR1 MNHNS and CDR2 SASEGT. This chain's CDR3 is CASSRWGRGRATGELFF. DNA for the CDR3: TGTGCCAGCAGTCGTTGGGGCAGGGGGCGCGCCACCGGGGAGCTGTTTTTT.

This rearrangement joins TRBV7-2 to TRBJ2-3; a weak D match, TRBD1 (5 bases). The CDR3 has 13 residues. The V end was cut by 5 bases, the J end by 4 bases, with 10 bases between. CDR1 and CDR2 (germline): SGHTA, FQGNSA. CDR3 protein: CASSHFRADTQYF. The CDR3 nucleotides read TGTGCCAGCAGCCATTTCAGGGCAGATACGCAGTATTTT.

This clonotype was counted between two and nine times. The chain couples TRBV29-1 to TRBJ1-1; D unresolved. Between the trimmed V and J ends, which lost 4 bases and 4 bases, there was a span of 10 bases. CDR3 size: 12 residues. Germline V lookup: CDR1 SQVTM, CDR2 ANQGSEA. This CDR3 reads CSVVRVPTEAFF. The CDR3 DNA reads TGCAGCGTTGTAAGGGTCCCCACTGAAGCTTTCTTT.

This clonotype has a handful of counts. The chain couples TRBV6-5 to TRBJ2-1; D ambiguous. The CDR3 covers 15 residues. Trimming removed 0 bases from V and 7 bases from J, with 13 bases in between. CDR1 is MNHEY and CDR2 is SVGAGI in the germline V gene. For the CDR3, the DNA is TGTGCCAGCAGTTACTCGAAAGGGCTAGGAAATGAGCAGTTCTTC. This codes for CASSYSKGLGNEQFF.

The chain recombines TRBV20-1 with TRBJ1-3, with a possible D match to TRBD1 (5 bases). Trimming pared 6 bases from V and 4 bases from J, leaving 16 bases between. Germline CDR1 reads DFQATT; CDR2 reads SNEGSKA (reference sequence). There are 14 residues in the CDR3. CDR3 bases: TGCAGTGCCACAAATAGGGGTGGCGGAAACACCATATATTTT. Its translation is CSATNRGGGNTIYF.

The chain recombines TRBV5-1 with TRBJ2-1, with TRBD1 matching over 7 bases. V lost 1 base and J lost 2; bases outside the gene matches: 12. The germline gives CDR1 SGHRS, CDR2 YFSETQ. This CDR3 has 18 residues. The CDR3 DNA reads TGCGCCAGCAGCTTGCCCAAACCCACAGGGGTGGCCTACAATGAGCAGTTCTTC. This encodes CASSLPKPTGVAYNEQFF.

This clonotype was seen at least ten times. CDR3 in amino acids: CSARASGGSDTQYF. In DNA form, the CDR3 reads TGCAGTGCTAGAGCCAGCGGGGGGTCGGATACGCAGTATTTT. The rearrangement uses TRBV20-1 and TRBJ2-3, with 9 bases matching TRBD2. Germline V gene sequence: CDR1 DFQATT, CDR2 SNEGSKA (reference sequence). V shed 1 base, J shed 6 bases, and the junction held 5 bases outside the gene matches. This CDR3 has 14 amino acids.

The V call is TRBV7-9, the J call TRBJ2-1; the D call may be TRBD1 or TRBD2 (5 bases each). Between the trimmed V and J ends, which lost 2 bases and 1 base, there was a span of 12 bases. The V gene's germline CDR1 is SEHNR and CDR2 FQNEAQ (reference sequence). The length of the CDR3 is 16 residues. The chain's CDR3 is CASSLTEGLSYNEQFF. The CDR3 DNA sequence: TGTGCCAGCAGCTTAACTGAGGGGCTTTCCTACAATGAGCAGTTCTTC.

The chain links TRBV9 to TRBJ1-1; possibly TRBD1 for D (5 bases). The CDR3 extends over 14 amino acids. Germline V lookup: CDR1 SGDLS, CDR2 YYNGEE. Trimming removed 3 bases at V and 5 bases at J, with 14 bases between. The CDR3 bases are TGTGCCAGCAGCGCCCAGGGAGAGGGTACTGAAGCTTTCTTT. Residues: CASSAQGEGTEAFF.

This clonotype was observed a few times. The rearrangement uses TRBV12-3 or TRBV12-4 and TRBJ2-3, with 8 bases lining up with TRBD1. V shed 1 base and J 0 bases; nucleotides not matched to a gene: 15. The length of the CDR3 is 20 residues. The CDR3 bases are TGTGCCAGCAGTTTAGGATTTTACATTTCAGGGGGCCCTAGCACAGATACGCAGTATTTT. Amino acid sequence: CASSLGFYISGGPSTDTQYF.

This clonotype was counted many times. The CDR3 coding sequence is TGCAGTGCTAGAGCCCCGACAGGCCTCTACGAGCAGTACTTC. It yields the protein CSARAPTGLYEQYF. This sequence joins TRBV20-1 and TRBJ2-7; a possible D gene is TRBD1 (6 bases). CDR1 is DFQATT and CDR2 is SNEGSKA in the germline V gene (reference sequence). The CDR3 spans 14 residues. Trimming removed 1 base from V and 3 bases from J, with 13 bases in between.

This clonotype showed up just a few times. The V call is TRBV6-1, the J call TRBJ2-4, with D perhaps matching TRBD2 (5 bases). The CDR3 runs to 15 residues. V lost 6 bases and J lost 1, with 13 bases in between. The germline V gene has CDR1 MNHNS and CDR2 SASEGT. CDR3 nucleotide sequence: TGTGCCAGCAGCCCTCGTGGGGAGGCCAAAAACATTCAGTACTTC. Protein: CASSPRGEAKNIQYF.

This clonotype was found a few times. The chain joins TRBV15 to TRBJ1-5; D remains unclear. V shed 5 bases and J shed 0 bases, with 8 bases lying between them. The CDR3 has 14 residues. The germline V gene has CDR1 LNHNV and CDR2 YYDKDF (reference sequence). The DNA of the CDR3 is TGTGCCACCAGCGCGGGGTATAGCAATCAGCCCCAGCATTTT. Residues: CATSAGYSNQPQHF.

This clonotype was observed a handful of times. The chain carries TRBV20-1 and TRBJ2-2; tentative D call: TRBD2 (7 bases). The CDR3 contains 13 residues. Trimming took off 7 bases at V and 6 bases at J, with 15 bases between the two ends. CDR1 and CDR2 (germline): DFQATT, SNEGSKA (reference sequence). The CDR3 here is CSVTGRGAGELFF. CDR3 DNA sequence: TGCAGTGTCACAGGGAGGGGAGCCGGGGAGCTGTTTTTT.

V usage is TRBV7-9 and J usage is TRBJ1-3; no firm D call. Germline CDR1 and CDR2: SEHNR and FQNEAQ (reference sequence). Trimming shortened V by 5 bases and J by 6 bases, and 14 bases separated the two germline ends. The CDR3 is 14 amino acids. The CDR3 protein is CASSPSVGENTIYF. CDR3 nucleotide sequence: TGTGCCAGCAGCCCTTCAGTCGGAGAAAACACCATATATTTT. Filled out from reference TRBV7-9 and TRBJ1-3, the complete variable domain reads DTGVSQNPRHKITKRGQNVTFRCDPISEHNRLYWYRQTLGQGPEFLTYFQNEAQLEKSRLLSDRFSAERPKGSFSTLEIQRTEQGDSAMYLCASSPSVGENTIYFGEGSWLTVV.

This chain links TRBV5-1 with TRBJ2-3; the match to TRBD2 covers 11 bases. Germline trimming cut 0 bases from V and 5 bases from J; bases unmatched to any gene: 5. Germline values: CDR1 SGHRS, CDR2 YFSETQ. The CDR3 length is 16 residues. The CDR3 protein is CASSLDSGGAKDTQYF. The CDR3 region has the DNA TGCGCCAGCAGCTTGGATAGCGGGGGGGCGAAAGATACGCAGTATTTT.

This clonotype showed up many times. This chain uses TRBV4-3 with TRBJ1-1; 9 positions agree with TRBD1. There are 15 residues in the CDR3. V was clipped by 8 bases and J by 1 base; unmatched bases: 8. Germline V gene sequence: CDR1 LGHNA, CDR2 YSLEER. CDR3 DNA: TGCGCCAGCGGCAGGACAGGGGAGGGGAACACTGAAGCTTTCTTT. Residues: CASGRTGEGNTEAFF.

The table lists this clonotype with many counts. One end of the junction fails to match germline, which may point to a read error. The CDR3 spells CASSLGGGQPQHF. The DNA for the CDR3 is TGTGCCAGCAGCTTAGGGGGGGGTCAGCCCCAGCATTTT. The chain combines TRBV5-1 with TRBJ1-5, with D tentatively TRBD1 (6 bases). The CDR3 has 13 residues. Germline CDR1 SGHRS, CDR2 YFSETQ.

This clonotype has only a few counts. The chain combines TRBV20-1 with TRBJ2-5; 7 nucleotides match TRBD1. The V segment lost 3 bases and the J segment 5 bases; nucleotides outside the gene matches: 6. The germline CDR1 and CDR2 sequences are DFQATT and SNEGSKA (reference sequence). The CDR3 contains 13 residues. CDR3 loop: CSASPGGLETQYF. The CDR3 region has the DNA TGCAGTGCTAGTCCAGGGGGTCTGGAGACCCAGTACTTC.

In its sample, this clonotype was seen a few times. DNA of the CDR3: TGTGCCAGCAGACCAAGGACAGGGGGCTATTCACCCCTCCACTTT. It codes for CASRPRTGGYSPLHF. V is TRBV12-3 or TRBV12-4 and J is TRBJ1-6, with 11 bases aligning to TRBD1. The CDR3 is made up of 15 amino acids. The junction had 6 bases not matched to a gene; V was cut back by 6 bases and J by 8 bases.

The rearrangement joins TRBV30 to TRBJ2-4; D remains unclear. The germline V and J ends were trimmed by 1 base and 0 bases, with 10 bases remaining between them. This CDR3 spans 15 amino acids. Germline values: CDR1 GTSNPN, CDR2 SVGIG (reference sequence). The CDR3 loop reads CAWSAFGVAKNIQYF. The DNA for the CDR3 is TGTGCCTGGAGTGCCTTTGGGGTAGCCAAAAACATTCAGTACTTC.

J is TRBJ1-2 and V is TRBV20-1; D is undetermined. CDR3 length: 13 amino acids. CDR1 and CDR2 from the germline V gene are DFQATT and SNEGSKA (reference sequence). Trimming cost V 6 bases and J 0 bases, with 11 bases left between them. The CDR3 nucleotides are TGCAGTGCCTCACTTACAGCTAACTATGGCTACACCTTC. Translated: CSASLTANYGYTF.

This clonotype appeared many times. The chain links TRBV7-2 to TRBJ2-7, with 7 bases identical to TRBD1. The V gene's germline CDR1 is SGHTA and CDR2 FQGNSA. This CDR3 is built from 14 residues. The V gene end was trimmed by 4 bases and the J gene end by 2 bases; junction bases not matched to a gene: 5. In DNA, the CDR3 is TGTGCCAGCAGCTCTACCGGGACAGCCTACGAGCAGTACTTC. It encodes CASSSTGTAYEQYF. Variable domain in full (rest from reference TRBV7-2 and TRBJ2-7): GAGVSQSPSNKVTEKGKDVELRCDPISGHTALYWYRQSLGQGLEFLIYFQGNSAPDKSGLPSDRFSAERTGGSVSTLTIQRTQQEDSAVYLCASSSTGTAYEQYFGPGTRLTVT.